The 24 T cell receptor beta chains below were found in one sample sequenced in a study of blood T cell repertoires in COVID-19 (dated by TCRdb to the early 2020s). The library was prepared using the immunoSEQ multiplex PCR assay. Imported from immuneACCESS, the table was reduced by TCRdb to in-frame sequences with V and J called. These copies leave out some clones; in studies compared against another copy, an unresolved V gene accounts for under half, and the cause of the remainder is not known. Within this sample are fewer than 200,000 clones, with just under 85% of them counted one time only. The ten biggest clones cover under 8.5% of the sample. Material for sequencing was peripheral blood. Receptors originate from a man between 40 and 49 years old who had recovered from COVID-19.

This clone was detected once. In DNA, the CDR3 is TGTGCCAGCAGCCAAGAGATGATAGCGGGAAACAATGAGCAGTTCTTC. As protein: CASSQEMIAGNNEQFF. This rearrangement joins TRBV3-1 (or the pseudogene TRBV3-2) to TRBJ2-1; 8 nucleotides agree with TRBD2. J was trimmed by 5 bases and V by 0 bases; bases with no gene match: 6. This CDR3 contains 16 residues. Germline CDR1 LGHDT, CDR2 YNNKEL (reference sequence).

The J gene is TRBJ2-2, the V gene TRBV11-2; D ambiguous. The CDR3 extends over 15 amino acids. Germline CDR1 reads SGHAT; CDR2 reads FQNNGV. Trimming removed 3 bases at V and 1 base at J, with 9 bases between. The CDR3 DNA sequence: TGTGCCAGCAGCTTGATTACGGTGAACACCGGGGAGCTGTTTTTT. Protein sequence: CASSLITVNTGELFF.

This clone appeared once. Other nucleotide sequences in the sample specify the same CDR3. The rearrangement uses TRBV27 and TRBJ2-1; D is uncertain. The CDR3 runs to 11 residues. The germline V and J ends were trimmed by 5 bases and 5 bases, with 4 bases remaining between them. From germline, CDR1 is MNHEY and CDR2 SMNVEV (reference sequence). The CDR3 protein is CASSTNNEQFF. The CDR3 DNA reads TGTGCCAGCAGTACTAACAATGAGCAGTTCTTC.

The genes are TRBV6-6 and TRBJ2-7, with D possibly TRBD2 on 7 matching bases. CDR3 length: 14 amino acids. V was cut by 4 bases and J by 6 bases, with 16 bases left in between. Germline CDR1 is MNHNY and CDR2 is SVGAGI (reference sequence). Here the CDR3 reads CASSSHLGGLEQYF. For the CDR3, the DNA is TGTGCCAGCAGTTCGCACCTGGGGGGGCTCGAGCAGTACTTC.

This clone was picked up one time. The V gene is TRBV11-3, the J gene TRBJ2-2; 7 positions agree with TRBD1. This CDR3 has 14 residues. J gave up 4 bases and V 2 bases, and 1 base lay outside the gene matches. CDR1 SGHNT and CDR2 YENEEA come from the germline V gene. The CDR3 here is CASSLRDSTGELFF. As DNA, the CDR3 is TGTGCCAGCAGCTTACGGGACAGCACCGGGGAGCTGTTTTTT.

The chain recombines TRBV12-5 with TRBJ1-5, with D possibly matching TRBD1 (6 bases). V lost 8 bases and J lost 4, with 21 bases in between. This CDR3 region has 16 residues. Germline V gene data show CDR1 as LGHNT and CDR2 as FRNRAP. CDR3 coding DNA: TGTGCTAGTCAGGAATACAAGGGAGGGGGTAATCAGCCCCAGCATTTT. Translation: CASQEYKGGGNQPQHF.

CDR3 residues: CAWSVRGTSLYNEQFF. CDR3 nucleotides: TGTGCCTGGAGTGTACGAGGGACTAGCCTCTACAATGAGCAGTTCTTC. The V and J genes are TRBV30 and TRBJ2-1; TRBD2 agrees at 9 bases. CDR1 and CDR2 (germline): GTSNPN, SVGIG (reference sequence). The junction had 6 bases not matched to a gene; V was cut back by 0 bases and J by 3 bases. This CDR3 contains 16 residues.

J is TRBJ2-3 and V is TRBV9, with a tentative D call TRBD2 (5 bases). The CDR3 loop spans 14 amino acids. Germline V gene lookup returns CDR1 SGDLS and CDR2 YYNGEE. V lost 3 bases, J lost 3 bases, and 11 bases lay in between. CDR3: CASSGLGSTDTQYF. In DNA form, the CDR3 reads TGTGCCAGCAGCGGTCTGGGGAGTACAGATACGCAGTATTTT.

The rearrangement joins TRBV29-1 to TRBJ1-1, with a possible D match to TRBD1 (5 bases). V shed 5 bases and J shed 7 bases, with 11 bases lying between them. In germline, CDR1 is SQVTM, CDR2 ANQGSEA. This CDR3 is built from 11 residues. This chain's CDR3 is CSVLLDIEAFF. The CDR3 DNA reads TGCAGCGTTCTCCTGGACATTGAAGCTTTCTTT.

The chain has TRBV29-1 and TRBJ1-2, with a tentative D call TRBD1 (5 bases). Germline V gene data show CDR1 as SQVTM and CDR2 as ANQGSEA. This CDR3 spans 11 amino acids. Trimming took 5 bases from V and 6 from J, leaving 10 bases between them. CDR3 residues: CSVRQGNGYTF. DNA for the CDR3: TGCAGCGTTCGGCAGGGAAATGGCTACACCTTC.

The genes are TRBV24-1 and TRBJ1-1; TRBD1 matches at 7 bases. Losses at the gene ends were 3 bases for V and 1 base for J; bases not matched to a gene: 10. This CDR3 region has 17 residues. Germline CDR1 KGHDR, CDR2 SFDVKD. As DNA, the CDR3 is TGTGCCACCAGTGATCGCCCAGAGGGACAGAGGAACACTGAAGCTTTCTTT. Protein product: CATSDRPEGQRNTEAFF.

This chain connects TRBV29-1 to TRBJ2-7, with 9 bases identical to TRBD1. CDR3 length equals 12 residues. Germline trimming cut 4 bases from V and 6 bases from J; bases unmatched to any gene: 4. Germline lookup yields CDR1 SQVTM and CDR2 ANQGSEA. The CDR3 nucleotides are TGCAGCGTTGGTAGGGACAGGGCCGAGCAGTACTTC. Translation: CSVGRDRAEQYF.

The rearrangement uses TRBV4-1 and TRBJ2-1; 7 bases align to TRBD2. Unmatched junction bases numbered 6, after V lost 0 bases and J lost 4 bases. CDR1 and CDR2 from the germline V gene are MGHRA and YSYEKL. This CDR3 is 16 amino acids long. The CDR3 nucleotides are TGCGCCAGCAGCCAAGACATCCAGCGGGGTTACAATGAGCAGTTCTTC. Translating gives CASSQDIQRGYNEQFF.

This sequence joins TRBV4-3 and TRBJ2-1; 10 positions agree with TRBD2. Trimming removed 4 bases from V and 9 bases from J; junction bases left unmatched: 12. The CDR3 sequence is 16 residues long. The V gene's germline CDR1 is LGHNA and CDR2 YSLEER. The CDR3 DNA is TGCGCCAGCAGCCTCCTAGCGGGGGAGCCTAGGGGTGAGCAGTTCTTC. This sequence encodes CASSLLAGEPRGEQFF.

The V and J genes are TRBV19 and TRBJ1-1, with 11 bases fitting TRBD1. CDR3 size: 15 residues. Germline values: CDR1 LNHDA, CDR2 SQIVND (reference sequence). Germline trimming cut 4 bases from V and 7 bases from J; bases unmatched to any gene: 8. CDR3 DNA: TGTGCCAGTAGTACCCCCGGGACAGGGGGAAATGAAGCTTTCTTT. The encoded protein is CASSTPGTGGNEAFF.

This clone was observed once. This chain uses TRBV12-3 or TRBV12-4 with TRBJ2-3, with 7 bases fitting TRBD2. The CDR3 contains 13 residues. The ends lost 6 bases at V and 8 bases at J; junction bases unmatched: 8. In DNA, the CDR3 is TGTGCCAGCAGGCGGACTAGTTCGGCTACGCAGTATTTT. Translation gives CASRRTSSATQYF.

J is TRBJ1-1 and V is TRBV11-2, with 8 bases fitting TRBD1. CDR3 length: 15 amino acids. Germline CDR1 SGHAT, CDR2 FQNNGV. Germline trimming cut 5 bases from V and 4 bases from J; bases unmatched to any gene: 9. CDR3 nucleotide sequence: TGTGCCAGCAGCCCTGGGGCAGGGGGCACCACTGAAGCTTTCTTT. Translated: CASSPGAGGTTEAFF.

This clone was counted between two and nine times. V is TRBV25-1 and J is TRBJ1-2, with TRBD1 matching over 8 bases. Per germline, CDR1 MGHDK and CDR2 SYGVNS. The ends lost 3 bases at V and 5 bases at J; junction bases unmatched: 2. CDR3 size: 13 residues. CDR3 coding DNA: TGTGCCAGCAGTGACAGGGGGCATTATGGCTACACCTTC. Protein: CASSDRGHYGYTF.

The chain joins TRBV12-3 or TRBV12-4 to TRBJ2-5, with D possibly being TRBD2 (6 bases). Deletions cut 3 bases from V and 5 bases from J, with 10 bases between. This CDR3 has 13 residues. The CDR3 DNA follows: TGTGCCAGCAGTTTTGAGGACTACGAGACCCAGTACTTC. Its protein product is CASSFEDYETQYF.

V and J are TRBV29-1 and TRBJ1-1; 7 bases map to TRBD1. Germline V gives CDR1 SQVTM, CDR2 ANQGSEA. J gave up 4 bases and V 7 bases, and 6 bases lay outside the gene matches. The CDR3 has 12 amino acids. CDR3 sequence reads: CSAGTAGTEAFF. CDR3 in DNA: TGCAGCGCCGGGACAGCCGGCACTGAAGCTTTCTTT.

The chain couples TRBV3-1 (or the pseudogene TRBV3-2) to TRBJ2-1; 9 bases map to TRBD2. V lost 3 bases, J lost 6 bases, and 21 bases stayed unmatched. The CDR3 covers 20 residues. CDR1 is LGHDT, CDR2 YNNKEL, per germline (reference sequence). Written as DNA, the CDR3 is TGTGCCAGCAGCCAGACCCCAAAGGCGGGAGGGTCCGGGACAGCCAATGAGCAGTTCTTC. This encodes CASSQTPKAGGSGTANEQFF.

This clone was seen once. This chain connects TRBV5-6 to TRBJ2-7; 8 bases fit TRBD2. In germline, CDR1 is SGHDT, CDR2 YYEEEE. The ends lost 4 bases at V and 2 bases at J; junction bases unmatched: 14. This CDR3 has 17 residues. CDR3 region: CASSGLPQAGETYEQYF. The CDR3 bases are TGTGCCAGCAGCGGTCTTCCCCAAGCGGGGGAGACCTACGAGCAGTACTTC.

V gene TRBV4-3 combines with J gene TRBJ2-3; 9 nucleotides line up with TRBD1. The trim removed 3 bases at V and 4 bases at J, leaving 5 bases unmatched. The CDR3 covers 15 residues. The germline V gene has CDR1 LGHNA and CDR2 YSLEER. The CDR3 DNA follows: TGCGCCAGCAGCCAGTACAGGGGGCAAGCAGATACGCAGTATTTT. Protein product: CASSQYRGQADTQYF.

The V gene is TRBV6-1, the J gene TRBJ2-7; 9 nucleotides align to TRBD1. This CDR3 region has 14 residues. Germline-derived CDR1 and CDR2 are MNHNS and SASEGT. J was trimmed by 6 bases and V by 2 bases; bases with no gene match: 5. The CDR3 DNA is TGTGCCAGCAGTGAACCGGGACAGGGTCCCGAGCAGTACTTC. Amino acids: CASSEPGQGPEQYF.